The T cell receptor beta chain under discussion was sequenced for a study of T cells after yellow fever vaccination. A single record per CDR3 protein comes from TCRdb applying MiXCR to the 5' RACE reads. In the table there are tens of thousands of distinct CDR3 sequences, over 6.5% of which are singletons. This clonotype was seen at least ten times. Sequences were derived from CD8+ T cells sorted from PBMCs, sampled approximately 47 days after the first yellow fever vaccination. This sequence was found in a man between 18 and 29 years old who received the YFV17D yellow fever vaccine.

The CDR3 DNA reads as TGCAGCGTCGCCGTCAGGGGTAGCACAGATACGCAGTATTTT. Its protein product is CSVAVRGSTDTQYF. The chain joins TRBV29-1 to TRBJ2-3, with D possibly matching TRBD1 (6 bases). Germline V gene lookup returns CDR1 SQVTM and CDR2 ANQGSEA. The CDR3 sequence is 14 residues long. Trimming removed 6 bases at V and 0 bases at J, with 13 bases between.